Below, one TCR beta chain is given with its context. Its specificity is unknown. This sample is part of a study of shared clonotypes between healthy human individuals. Recent acute infections and vaccinations were absent in the healthy HIV-negative adult donors. Germline V gene lookup returns CDR1 MDHEN and CDR2 SYDVKM. This CDR3 has 14 residues. Unmatched junction bases numbered 8, after V lost 6 bases and J lost 7 bases. Only in-frame clones appear in the TCRdb table, and some are missing; sequencing was by immunoSEQ multiplex PCR. The sample has a few million clones, more than 85% seen once. Study observations and caveats: Researchers sampled only blood; tissue repertoires likely differ.

V gene TRBV28 combines with J gene TRBJ2-1; 8 bases are a match to TRBD2. Source material: naive CD4+ T cells from PBMCs. Subset specified: CD45RA+ positively selected. This receptor was taken from a man aged 18 to 29 in good health. Some clones in this sample may be carry-over from other donors' samples. The chain's CDR3 is CASRTSAPGNEQFF. In DNA, the CDR3 is TGTGCCAGCAGGACTAGCGCCCCAGGGAATGAGCAGTTCTTC.